The 23 T cell receptor beta chains reported below all come from one sample, sequenced in a study of cytomegalovirus exposure and HLA in healthy donors. Use of 60 Vbeta and 13 Jbeta primers characterized the PCR. TCRdb's copy holds only in-frame clones and misses some; the assay was immunoSEQ multiplex PCR. The sample shows about 120,000 clones, less than 85% of them seen only once. Material: PBMCs. These receptors came from a man aged 25 to 40 in good health and CMV-seropositive.

The V call is TRBV14, the J call TRBJ1-1; no reliable D call. V shed 1 base and J shed 1 base, with 4 bases lying between them. Per germline, CDR1 SGHDN and CDR2 FVKESK. The CDR3 loop spans 13 amino acids. The CDR3 region has the DNA TGTGCCAGCAGCCAAGCAGGGAACACTGAAGCTTTCTTT. This translates into CASSQAGNTEAFF. Complete variable domain (other parts from reference TRBV14 and TRBJ1-1): EAGVTQFPSHSVIEKGQTVTLRCDPISGHDNLYWYRRVMGKEIKFLLHFVKESKQDESGMPNNRFLAERTGGTYSTLKVQPAELEDSGVYFCASSQAGNTEAFFGQGTRLTVV.

The chain couples TRBV6-6 to TRBJ1-1; possible D gene TRBD1, 5 bases. V dropped 5 bases and J dropped 0 bases, with 16 bases sitting between them. CDR1 and CDR2 from the germline V gene are MNHNY and SVGAGI (reference sequence). The CDR3 has 16 amino acids. CDR3 region: CASSGGETSMNTEAFF. The CDR3 DNA reads TGTGCCAGCAGTGGGGGGGAGACTAGCATGAACACTGAAGCTTTCTTT.

This clone came up a few times. This chain uses TRBV29-1 with TRBJ2-2, with TRBD2 identical over 12 bases. Germline lookup yields CDR1 SQVTM and CDR2 ANQGSEA. V shed 6 bases, J shed 6 bases, and the junction held 5 bases outside the gene matches. The CDR3 has 14 residues. CDR3: CSVRTSGDSGELFF. The DNA of the CDR3 is TGCAGCGTGAGGACTAGCGGGGATTCCGGGGAGCTGTTTTTT.

The CDR3 reads CASSLGLGIGLPYF. CDR3 sequence (DNA): TGTGCCAGCAGCCTGGGACTAGGGATCGGCTTGCCGTACTTC. The chain links TRBV5-6 to TRBJ2-4; 8 nucleotides match TRBD2. With 4 bases clipped from V and 15 bases from J, the junction kept 15 bases outside the gene matches. CDR1 and CDR2 (germline): SGHDT, YYEEEE. The CDR3 runs 14 residues.

The chain joins TRBV5-1 to TRBJ1-4; the match to TRBD1 covers 9 bases. Germline CDR1 SGHRS, CDR2 YFSETQ. Germline trimming cut 4 bases from V and 7 bases from J; bases unmatched to any gene: 8. This CDR3 has 15 residues. Here the CDR3 reads CASSLPGTGFEKLFF. In DNA, the CDR3 is TGCGCCAGCAGCCTCCCCGGGACAGGGTTTGAAAAACTGTTTTTT. Complete variable domain (other parts from reference TRBV5-1 and TRBJ1-4): KAGVTQTPRYLIKTRGQQVTLSCSPISGHRSVSWYQQTPGQGLQFLFEYFSETQRNKGNFPGRFSGRQFSNSRSEMNVSTLELGDSALYLCASSLPGTGFEKLFFGSGTQLSVL.

This rearrangement joins TRBV2 to TRBJ1-4; D call uncertain. V lost 4 bases and J lost 4, with 7 bases in between. The CDR3 length is 13 residues. CDR1 and CDR2 (germline): SNHLY, FYNNEI. CDR3 region: CASSVEHNEKLFF. CDR3 coding DNA: TGTGCCAGCAGTGTCGAACATAATGAAAAACTGTTTTTT.

The sample holds a few counts of this clone. The chain employs TRBV18 and TRBJ2-3; no clear D gene. The CDR3 spans 13 residues. Trimming left V 0 bases short and J 2 bases short, with 3 bases between. In germline, CDR1 is KGHSH, CDR2 LQKENI. The CDR3 here is CASSPPNTDTQYF. The CDR3 DNA is TGTGCCAGCTCACCACCTAACACAGATACGCAGTATTTT.

This sequence joins TRBV30 and TRBJ2-1, with 7 bases identical to TRBD1. The CDR3 covers 11 residues. V dropped 3 bases and J dropped 16; count of bases not matched to a gene: 9. The germline V gene has CDR1 GTSNPN and CDR2 SVGIG (reference sequence). The CDR3 protein is CAWSLRDSTFF. The CDR3 bases are TGTGCCTGGAGCCTCCGGGACAGTACCTTCTTC. The full variable domain, completed using reference TRBV30 and TRBJ2-1, is SQTIHQWPATLVQPVGSPLSLECTVEGTSNPNLYWYRQAAGRGLQLLFYSVGIGQISSEVPQNLSASRPQDRQFILSSKKLLLSDSGFYLCAWSLRDSTFFGPGTRLTVL.

V is TRBV14 and J is TRBJ2-4; 9 bases agree with TRBD1. The germline CDR1 and CDR2 sequences are SGHDN and FVKESK. V was clipped by 3 bases and J by 0 bases; unmatched bases: 12. The CDR3 is 19 residues long. The CDR3 bases are TGTGCCAGCAGCCATGGATTTACAGGGGGCTTTGGAGCCAAAAACATTCAGTACTTC. Translating it yields CASSHGFTGGFGAKNIQYF.

The chain is built from TRBV5-8 and TRBJ1-1, with D uncertain. CDR1 SGHTS and CDR2 YDEGEE come from the germline V gene. The CDR3 runs 12 residues. Trimming shortened V by 2 bases and J by 1 base, and 3 bases separated the two germline ends. The CDR3 reads CASSFRNTEAFF. CDR3 DNA sequence: TGTGCCAGCAGCTTTAGGAACACTGAAGCTTTCTTT.

This clone was picked up one time. The chain is built from TRBV6-1 and TRBJ1-5; TRBD1 is a possible D gene (5 bases). V shed 8 bases and J shed 2 bases, with 13 bases lying between them. Germline loops: CDR1 MNHNS, CDR2 SASEGT. This CDR3 contains 14 residues. CDR3 protein: CASRRWGGNQPQHF. The CDR3 bases are TGTGCCAGCCGTCGATGGGGGGGCAATCAGCCCCAGCATTTT.

J is TRBJ1-1 and V is TRBV7-9; D ambiguous. The CDR3 runs 14 residues. Germline V gene sequence: CDR1 SEHNR, CDR2 FQNEAQ (reference sequence). Trimming removed 1 base from V and 4 bases from J, with 10 bases in between. The CDR3 protein is CASSLVSAGTEAFF. CDR3 coding DNA: TGTGCCAGCAGCTTAGTGTCGGCAGGCACTGAAGCTTTCTTT.

This chain uses TRBV6-5 with TRBJ1-6; 7 bases match TRBD1. J gave up 4 bases and V 4 bases, and 7 bases lay outside the gene matches. CDR1 is MNHEY, CDR2 SVGAGI, per germline. This CDR3 has 16 amino acids. The CDR3 DNA reads as TGTGCCAGCAGTTGGTCAGGGGGTCTATATAATTCACCCCTCCACTTT. Translation: CASSWSGGLYNSPLHF.

In DNA form, the CDR3 reads TGTGCCAGCAGCTTGCAGGGCGAGAACACTGAAGCTTTCTTT. Translating gives CASSLQGENTEAFF. This chain joins TRBV11-2 and TRBJ1-1; D might be TRBD1 (5 bases). V dropped 3 bases and J dropped 1 base, with 9 bases sitting between them. Germline loops: CDR1 SGHAT, CDR2 FQNNGV. This CDR3 region has 14 residues.

The chain joins TRBV6-6 to TRBJ2-5; weak D call: TRBD2 (5 bases). V shed 7 bases and J shed 3 bases, with 12 bases lying between them. Per germline, CDR1 MNHNY and CDR2 SVGAGI (reference sequence). The CDR3 is 13 amino acids. This chain's CDR3 is CASNPEGEETQYF. The CDR3 DNA follows: TGTGCCAGCAACCCAGAGGGTGAAGAGACCCAGTACTTC.

The count of this clone is one. V usage is TRBV5-1 and J usage is TRBJ2-7, with 7 bases that match TRBD1. CDR3 length: 16 amino acids. CDR1 and CDR2 from the germline V gene are SGHRS and YFSETQ. Trimming took 3 bases from V and 2 from J; bases not matched to a gene: 11. CDR3 nucleotides: TGCGCCAGCAGCTCGGGACGCCGGGACAGTGCCTACGAGCAGTACTTC. Protein product: CASSSGRRDSAYEQYF.

This rearrangement joins TRBV7-9 to TRBJ1-1, with 7 bases identical to TRBD1. CDR3 size: 13 residues. V gave up 5 bases and J gave up 4 bases; unmatched junction bases: 4. Germline V gene data show CDR1 as SEHNR and CDR2 as FQNEAQ (reference sequence). The CDR3 is CASSMTGSTEAFF. DNA of the CDR3: TGTGCCAGCAGCATGACAGGGTCCACTGAAGCTTTCTTT. The entire variable domain, with the rest obtained from reference TRBV7-9 and TRBJ1-1, is as follows: DTGVSQNPRHKITKRGQNVTFRCDPISEHNRLYWYRQTLGQGPEFLTYFQNEAQLEKSRLLSDRFSAERPKGSFSTLEIQRTEQGDSAMYLCASSMTGSTEAFFGQGTRLTVV.

This chain uses TRBV12-5 with TRBJ2-7; tentatively, D is TRBD1 (5 bases). Germline-derived CDR1 and CDR2 are LGHNT and FRNRAP. V gave up 4 bases and J gave up 4 bases, with 8 bases separating them. The CDR3 is 12 residues long. For the CDR3, the DNA is TGTGCTAGTGGTTCGCCAGGGTACGAGCAGTACTTC. Amino acid sequence: CASGSPGYEQYF. Full variable domain (missing parts from reference TRBV12-5 and TRBJ2-7): DARVTQTPRHKVTEMGQEVTMRCQPILGHNTVFWYRQTMMQGLELLAYFRNRAPLDDSGMPKDRFSAEMPDATLATLKIQPSEPRDSAVYFCASGSPGYEQYFGPGTRLTVT.

CDR3 region: CASSWLTGDNYGYTF. CDR3 sequence (DNA): TGCGCCAGCAGCTGGTTGACAGGAGATAACTATGGCTACACCTTC. The chain carries TRBV5-1 and TRBJ1-2, with D maybe TRBD1 (6 bases). With 3 bases removed from V and 1 base from J, the gap between germline ends came to 13 bases. This CDR3 spans 15 amino acids. Germline values: CDR1 SGHRS, CDR2 YFSETQ. Supplemented by reference TRBV5-1 and TRBJ1-2, the full variable domain reads KAGVTQTPRYLIKTRGQQVTLSCSPISGHRSVSWYQQTPGQGLQFLFEYFSETQRNKGNFPGRFSGRQFSNSRSEMNVSTLELGDSALYLCASSWLTGDNYGYTFGSGTRLTVV.

V and J are TRBV27 and TRBJ1-2; 10 bases line up with TRBD1. Losses at the gene ends were 2 bases for V and 4 bases for J; bases not matched to a gene: 10. This CDR3 comprises 17 residues. Germline CDR1 reads MNHEY; CDR2 reads SMNVEV (reference sequence). CDR3 sequence (DNA): TGTGCCAGCAGTTTAAGCTCAACGGGACAGGGGTTCTATGGCTACACCTTC. This codes for CASSLSSTGQGFYGYTF.

This chain connects TRBV14 to TRBJ2-3; D is ambiguous. This CDR3 contains 16 residues. In germline, CDR1 is SGHDN, CDR2 FVKESK. Between the trimmed V and J ends, which lost 6 bases and 0 bases, there was a span of 16 bases. The CDR3: CASSHAGITSTDTQYF. The CDR3 DNA reads TGTGCCAGCAGTCATGCCGGTATAACTAGCACAGATACGCAGTATTTT.

This clone was recorded once. The V gene is TRBV27, the J gene TRBJ2-3; D may be TRBD1 (5 bases). V dropped 5 bases and J dropped 1 base, with 10 bases sitting between them. The CDR3 covers 14 residues. Germline V CDR1 and CDR2: MNHEY, SMNVEV (reference sequence). CDR3 DNA sequence: TGTGCCAGCAGTACCAGGGTGGGCACAGATACGCAGTATTTT. Translated: CASSTRVGTDTQYF.

This chain links TRBV27 with TRBJ1-4; 9 bases agree with TRBD1. The CDR3 loop spans 13 amino acids. CDR1 and CDR2 (germline): MNHEY, SMNVEV (reference sequence). V dropped 5 bases and J dropped 11; count of bases not matched to a gene: 6. The CDR3 DNA sequence: TGTGCCAGCAGTCGCCGGGACAGGGAGAAACTGTTTTTT. Amino acids: CASSRRDREKLFF.